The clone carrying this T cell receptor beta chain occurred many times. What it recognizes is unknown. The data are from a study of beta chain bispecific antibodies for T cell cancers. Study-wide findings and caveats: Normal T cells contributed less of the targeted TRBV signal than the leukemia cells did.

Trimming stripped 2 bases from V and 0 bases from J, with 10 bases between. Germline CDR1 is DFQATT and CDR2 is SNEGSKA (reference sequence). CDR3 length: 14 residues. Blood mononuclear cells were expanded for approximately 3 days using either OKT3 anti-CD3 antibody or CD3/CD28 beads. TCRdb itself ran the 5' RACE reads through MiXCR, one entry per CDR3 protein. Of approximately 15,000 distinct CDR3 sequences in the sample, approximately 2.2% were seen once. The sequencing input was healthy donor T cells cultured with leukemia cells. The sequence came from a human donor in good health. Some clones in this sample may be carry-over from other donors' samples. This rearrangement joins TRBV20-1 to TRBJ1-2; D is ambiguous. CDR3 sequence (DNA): TGCAGTGCTAGATCAGAATTAGCTAACTATGGCTACACCTTC. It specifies CSARSELANYGYTF.